This T cell receptor (beta chain) was observed in a study of blood T cell repertoires in COVID-19. Study details: There were acute and convalescent COVID-19 samples, and they came from the United States, Italy and Spain.

CDR1 SEHNR and CDR2 FQNEAQ come from the germline V gene (reference sequence). V shed 4 bases and J 2 bases; nucleotides not matched to a gene: 3. This CDR3 contains 15 residues. Participants were aged roughly 18 to 90 years from approximately 24 US areas. Categorization into cohorts depended on clinical history that participants reported. Individuals in the exposed group had encountered a COVID-19 case within 2 weeks preceding study entry. Clones were read by immunoSEQ multiplex PCR, and TCRdb kept only the in-frame ones, dropping some. The data contain around 340,000 clones, 88% of them singletons. The source material was PBMCs or T cells enriched from blood (not recorded which). This receptor was identified in a woman younger than 45 who had been exposed to COVID-19. This chain joins TRBV7-9 and TRBJ1-4; 8 bases fit TRBD1. Here the CDR3 DNA reads TGTGCCAGCAGCTGGAGACAGGGGACTAATGAAAAACTGTTTTTT. This gives the protein CASSWRQGTNEKLFF.